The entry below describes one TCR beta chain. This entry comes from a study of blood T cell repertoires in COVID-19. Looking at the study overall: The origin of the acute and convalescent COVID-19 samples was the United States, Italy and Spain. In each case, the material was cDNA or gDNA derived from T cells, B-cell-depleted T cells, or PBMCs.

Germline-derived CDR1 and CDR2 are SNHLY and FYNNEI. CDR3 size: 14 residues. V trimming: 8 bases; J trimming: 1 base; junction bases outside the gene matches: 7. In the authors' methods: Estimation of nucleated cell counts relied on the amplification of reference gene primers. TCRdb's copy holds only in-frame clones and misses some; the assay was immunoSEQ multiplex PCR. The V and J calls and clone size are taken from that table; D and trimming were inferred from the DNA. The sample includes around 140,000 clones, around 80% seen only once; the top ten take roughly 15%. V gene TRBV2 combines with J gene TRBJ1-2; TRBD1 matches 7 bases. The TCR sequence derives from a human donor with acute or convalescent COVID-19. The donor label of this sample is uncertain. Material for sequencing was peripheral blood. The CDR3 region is CASLQGQLNYGYTF. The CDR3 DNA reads TGTGCCAGCCTGCAGGGACAGCTTAACTATGGCTACACCTTC.